This entry lists 21 T cell receptor beta chains sequenced from one sample in a study of tumor and adjacent non-tumor tissue in lung cancer. The template was RNA from unsorted bulk tissue. TCRbeta libraries were built with three rounds of nested PCR, modified from ARM-PCR. TCRdb re-derived calls from the multiplex PCR reads in MiXCR, one entry per CDR3 protein. The profile shows about 85,000 distinct CDR3 sequences, around 59% of them singletons. Sequences were obtained from lung tumor tissue. The receptors shown here come from a man aged 65-85 years with non-small cell lung cancer.

With regard to this clonotype: One end of the junction does not line up with germline, which may come from a read error. The rearrangement joins TRBV4-1 to TRBJ2-7, with 7 bases aligning to TRBD2. Germline-derived CDR1 and CDR2 are MGHRA and YSYEKL. CDR3 size: 16 residues. The CDR3 is CAINQDRVAGYYEQYF. CDR3 sequence (DNA): TGCGCCATCAACCAAGATCGGGTAGCGGGCTATTACGAGCAGTACTTT.

About this clonotype itself: Germline and junction disagree at one end, which may indicate a read error. This rearrangement joins TRBV4-1 to TRBJ2-1, with D hard to call. Germline loops: CDR1 MGHRA, CDR2 YSYEKL. CDR3 size: 16 residues. CDR3 region: CASSQHVSPYYNGQFF. The CDR3 DNA reads as TGCGCCAGCAGCCAACATGTTAGCCCCTATTACAATGGGCAGTTCTTC.

The chain links TRBV12-3 or TRBV12-4 to TRBJ2-3; D is possibly TRBD2 (5 bases). This CDR3 has 12 amino acids. The V end lost 7 bases, the J end lost 6 bases, and 11 bases lay between the germline ends. The CDR3 nucleotides are TGTGCCAGCACGAGGGCACATGATACGCAGTATTTT. Translated, it gives CASTRAHDTQYF.

In regard to this clonotype: This could be a read error, since a much larger clone is one nucleotide away. The gene calls are TRBV12-3 or TRBV12-4 and TRBJ2-4, with D perhaps TRBD2 (5 bases). The CDR3 runs to 14 residues. The CDR3 protein is CASSTDLARNIQYF. In DNA form, the CDR3 reads TGTGCCAGCAGCACGGACCTAGCCAGAAACATTCAGTACTTC.

The CDR3 loop reads CASSQLRTVLETQYF. CDR3 coding DNA: TGTGCCAGCAGCCAACTGCGGACAGTTCTAGAGACCCAGTACTTC. The chain has TRBV11-2 and TRBJ2-5; D is possibly TRBD1 (6 bases). From germline, CDR1 is SGHAT and CDR2 FQNNGV. Trimming removed 5 bases at V and 4 bases at J, with 17 bases between. The length of the CDR3 is 15 residues.

This clonotype was counted ten times or more. The chain is built from TRBV20-1 and TRBJ1-1; 9 nucleotides line up with TRBD1. The germline CDR1 and CDR2 sequences are DFQATT and SNEGSKA (reference sequence). V shed 0 bases and J 1 base; nucleotides not matched to a gene: 12. CDR3 length: 18 residues. The CDR3 nucleotides read TGCAGTGCTAGAGACCCAACAGGGGGCGGCTTGCGGAACACTGAAGCTTTCTTT. Protein sequence: CSARDPTGGGLRNTEAFF.

Remarks on this clonotype: Given a much more abundant clone one base away, this may be a read error. Because the CDR3 is missing its conserved closing phenylalanine or tryptophan, this is likely a read error. The chain recombines TRBV7-9 with TRBJ2-7; D is perhaps TRBD2 (6 bases). Germline CDR1 and CDR2: SEHNR and FQNEAQ (reference sequence). Trimming removed 7 bases at V and 9 bases at J, with 13 bases between. This CDR3 has 11 residues. Here the CDR3 DNA reads TGTGCCAGCACCACGGAGGGGATGCAGTACCTC. Its protein is CASTTEGMQYL.

This clonotype was picked up many times. A read error may explain this, as a much larger clone is one base away. This chain uses TRBV11-2 with TRBJ2-5; D unresolved. Germline loops: CDR1 SGHAT, CDR2 FQNNGV. The CDR3 has 12 amino acids. CDR3 DNA: TGTGCCAGCACCCCGGGTCAAGAGACCCAGCACTTC. Translation: CASTPGQETQHF.

About this clonotype: A much larger clonotype is one base distant, so this may be a read error. The CDR3 protein is CASSQPGIAYNEQFF. The CDR3 bases are TGCGCCAGCAGCCAGCCCGGGATAGCTTACAATGAGCAGTTCTTC. The chain links TRBV4-1 to TRBJ2-1; D might be TRBD2 (5 bases). This CDR3 region has 15 residues. Trimming took 3 bases from V and 4 from J, leaving 13 bases between them. Germline assignment: CDR1 MGHRA and CDR2 YSYEKL.

A few counts support this clonotype. This may stem from a read error, because a much larger clone lies one nucleotide away. This CDR3 fails to terminate in the conserved phenylalanine or tryptophan, so it likely reflects a read error. The rearrangement joins TRBV12-3 or TRBV12-4 to TRBJ1-6; tentatively, D is TRBD1 (5 bases). The V end was cut by 0 bases, the J end by 8 bases, with 11 bases between. This CDR3 contains 15 residues. The DNA of the CDR3 is TGTGCCAGCAGTTTAGCCAGGGCTTCTGATTCACCCCTCCACTAT. Protein sequence: CASSLARASDSPLHY.

This clonotype was counted a single time. Relative to the germline gene, one junction end is altered; a read error may explain this. V usage is TRBV29-1 and J usage is TRBJ2-3; no reliable D call. CDR1 SQVTM and CDR2 ANQGSEA come from the germline V gene. The CDR3 is 14 amino acids. CDR3 coding DNA: TGCAGCGTGGCGGACCACACGGGCACAGATATGCAGTATTTT. This codes for CSVADHTGTDMQYF.

As to this clonotype: A much larger clonotype is one base distant, so this may be a read error. J is TRBJ2-5 and V is TRBV28; D is possibly TRBD1 (6 bases). CDR3 size: 17 residues. Germline values: CDR1 MDHEN, CDR2 SYDVKM. V was shortened by 6 bases and J by 2 bases, with 22 bases between the two germline ends. In DNA form, the CDR3 reads TGTGCCAGCAGCCCAGGCAGGGGACCCAAATGGCAAGAGACCCAGTACTTC. It is translated as CASSPGRGPKWQETQYF.

This clonotype has more than one count but fewer than ten. This chain links TRBV6-4 with TRBJ2-2, with D tentatively TRBD2 (6 bases). CDR1 and CDR2 (germline): MRHNA, SNTAGT. Trimming pared 3 bases from V and 7 bases from J, leaving 12 bases between. CDR3 length: 14 amino acids. CDR3 DNA: TGTGCCAGCAGTGATAGACTAGGCGGCGGGGAGCTGTTTTTT. Amino acid sequence: CASSDRLGGGELFF.

To note about this clonotype: A read error is possible here, since a much larger clone lies one base away. V usage is TRBV19 and J usage is TRBJ1-1; D remains ambiguous. The CDR3 runs to 14 residues. With 9 bases removed from V and 3 bases from J, the gap between germline ends came to 17 bases. The germline CDR1 and CDR2 sequences are LNHDA and SQIVND (reference sequence). CDR3 in amino acids: CASRWGGFDTEAFF. The CDR3 bases are TGTGCCAGCCGGTGGGGTGGCTTCGACACTGAAGCTTTCTTT. The variable domain in full, with the rest retrieved from reference TRBV19 and TRBJ1-1, is DGGITQSPKYLFRKEGQNVTLSCEQNLNHDAMYWYRQDPGQGLRLIYYSQIVNDFQKGDIAEGYSVSREKKESFPLTVTSAQKNPTAFYLCASRWGGFDTEAFFGQGTRLTVV.

In regard to this clonotype: This CDR3 is missing its conserved last phenylalanine or tryptophan, likely due to a read error. The DNA is omitted, as the CDR3 cannot be located on it reliably, and the CDR3 follows TCRdb's listing. The chain employs TRBV11-3 and TRBJ2-3; the D call of TRBD1 is as the table states it, not checked on the DNA. Germline V gene data show CDR1 as SGHNT and CDR2 as YENEEA. The CDR3 has 15 residues if both end residues are counted. CDR3 region: CASSFGTGSTDTHYI.

Comments on this clonotype: One base away lies a much larger clone, so this may be a sequencing read error. The V call is TRBV20-1, the J call TRBJ1-5; tentative D call: TRBD1 (6 bases). Trimming shortened V by 6 bases and J by 7 bases, and 16 bases separated the two germline ends. The length of the CDR3 is 13 residues. CDR1 is DFQATT and CDR2 is SNEGSKA in the germline V gene (reference sequence). The CDR3 is CSAATGHKQPQHF. DNA for the CDR3: TGCAGTGCCGCCACAGGGCACAAACAGCCCCAGCATTTT.

A remark on this clonotype: One end of the junction does not line up with germline, which may come from a read error. The CDR3 DNA reads as TGCGCCAGCAGCTCCGGGACAGGCGCCTACAATGGGCAGTTCTTC. This gives the protein CASSSGTGAYNGQFF. The rearrangement uses TRBV5-1 and TRBJ2-1; TRBD1 matches 8 bases. Per the germline V gene, CDR1 is SGHRS and CDR2 is YFSETQ. The CDR3 loop spans 15 amino acids. The whole variable domain, filled in from reference TRBV5-1 and TRBJ2-1, reads KAGVTQTPRYLIKTRGQQVTLSCSPISGHRSVSWYQQTPGQGLQFLFEYFSETQRNKGNFPGRFSGRQFSNSRSEMNVSTLELGDSALYLCASSSGTGAYNGQFFGPGTRLTVL.

Points on this clonotype: The conserved phenylalanine or tryptophan normally closing the CDR3 is absent here, so this likely arose from a read error. The gene calls are TRBV7-9 and TRBJ2-1, with 11 bases identical to TRBD2. The CDR3 length is 15 residues. Germline V gene data show CDR1 as SEHNR and CDR2 as FQNEAQ (reference sequence). Trimming cost V 3 bases and J 10 bases; bases outside gene matches: 8. CDR3 DNA: TGTGCCAGCAGCTTCTGGCTAGCGGGAGGCAACGAGCAGTTCCTC. It specifies CASSFWLAGGNEQFL.

Turning to this clonotype: The junction and the germline gene differ at one end; a read error may be behind it. V gene TRBV10-3 combines with J gene TRBJ2-1; TRBD2 matches at 10 bases. The CDR3 has 12 residues. CDR1 and CDR2 (germline): ENHRY, SYGVKD. The CDR3 sequence: CVISSQREGRRF. The CDR3 nucleotides are TGTGTCATCAGTTCCCAGCGGGAGGGCCGACGTTTC.

This clonotype was found once. The junction shows a germline mismatch at one end, possibly a read error. This chain links TRBV29-1 with TRBJ2-6; D might be TRBD1 or TRBD2, each matching 5 bases. The CDR3 runs to 14 residues. Germline CDR1 is SQVTM and CDR2 is ANQGSEA. The CDR3 loop reads CSVDVSSGTNVLTF. CDR3 sequence (DNA): TGCAGCGTTGACGTGAGCTCTGGGACCAACGTCCTAACTTTC.

Comment on this clonotype: One end of the junction fails to match germline, which may point to a read error. The chain is built from TRBV11-2 and TRBJ2-7, with 10 nucleotides matching TRBD2. The V gene's germline CDR1 is SGHAT and CDR2 FQNNGV. CDR3 length: 15 residues. In DNA form, the CDR3 reads TGTGCCAGCAACTTAGATTTAGCGGGGGGATCCGGTCAGTACTTC. It codes for CASNLDLAGGSGQYF.